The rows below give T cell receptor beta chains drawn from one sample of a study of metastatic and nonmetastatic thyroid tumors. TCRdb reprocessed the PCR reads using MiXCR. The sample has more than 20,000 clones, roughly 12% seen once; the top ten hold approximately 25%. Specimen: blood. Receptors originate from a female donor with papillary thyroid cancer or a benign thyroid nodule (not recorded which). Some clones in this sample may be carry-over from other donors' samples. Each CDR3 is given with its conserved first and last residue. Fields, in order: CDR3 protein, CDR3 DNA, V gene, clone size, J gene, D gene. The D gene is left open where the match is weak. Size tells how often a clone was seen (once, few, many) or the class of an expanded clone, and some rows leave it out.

CDR3: CASSLDTSGNTIYF; DNA: TGTGCCAGCAGCCTGGACACCTCTGGAAACACCATATATTTT; V: TRBV3-1; size: many; J: TRBJ1-3; D: .
CDR3: CASSLSERNRYYGYTF; DNA: TGTGCCAGCAGCTTGAGTGAAAGGAACAGGTACTATGGCTACACCTTC; V: TRBV5-5; size: medium-sized; J: TRBJ1-2; D: .
CDR3: CSAPAYPANTEAFF; DNA: TGCAGTGCCCCGGCGTACCCGGCGAACACTGAAGCTTTCTTT; V: TRBV20-1; size: many; J: TRBJ1-1; D: .
CDR3: CSISLGTRYEQYF; DNA: TGTTCCATCAGTTTAGGGACCCGCTACGAGCAGTACTTC; V: TRBV27; size: .; J: TRBJ2-7; D: .
CDR3: CASNIGTSGRVTYEQYF; DNA: TGTGCCAGCAATATCGGGACTAGCGGGAGAGTTACCTACGAGCAGTACTTC; V: TRBV28; size: many; J: TRBJ2-7; D: TRBD2
CDR3: CASSPRGDSNYGYTF; DNA: TGTGCCAGCTCACCAAGAGGGGATTCTAACTATGGCTACACCTTC; V: TRBV18; size: .; J: TRBJ1-2; D: .
CDR3: CATSRLLVAGQWANTGELFF; DNA: TGTGCCACCAGCAGACTCCTGGTAGCGGGACAGTGGGCGAACACCGGGGAGCTGTTTTTT; V: TRBV15; size: once; J: TRBJ2-2; D: .
CDR3: CASSESGRPEAFF; DNA: TGCGCCAGCAGTGAGTCGGGGCGGCCTGAAGCTTTCTTT; V: TRBV10-2; size: many; J: TRBJ1-1; D: .
CDR3: CSARPTGSSYNEQFF; DNA: TGCAGTGCTAGACCTACAGGGAGCTCCTACAATGAGCAGTTCTTC; V: TRBV20-1; size: many; J: TRBJ2-1; D: .
CDR3: CASSPRGGERDTQYF; DNA: TGTGCCAGCAGTCCGCGCGGCGGGGAAAGAGATACGCAGTATTTT; V: TRBV11-2; size: many; J: TRBJ2-3; D: .
CDR3: CASSRDRVQNTIYF; DNA: TGTGCCAGTAGTCGGGACAGGGTGCAAAACACCATATATTTT; V: TRBV19; size: medium-sized; J: TRBJ1-3; D: TRBD1
CDR3: CASSGLAGSYNGHFF; DNA: TGTGCCAGCAGTGGACTAGCGGGCTCCTACAATGGGCATTTCTTC; V: TRBV6-1; size: .; J: TRBJ2-1; D: TRBD2
CDR3: CASSYDRSNQPQHF; DNA: TGTGCCAGCAGTTACGACAGAAGCAATCAGCCCCAGCATTTT; V: TRBV6-5; size: medium-sized; J: TRBJ1-5; D: .
CDR3: CANSEADGELFF; DNA: TGTGCCAACAGTGAAGCAGACGGGGAGCTGTTTTTT; V: TRBV24-1; size: few; J: TRBJ2-2; D: .
CDR3: CASSLQGYEQYF; DNA: TGTGCCAGCAGCTTACAGGGCTACGAGCAGTACTTC; V: TRBV11-2; size: many; J: TRBJ2-7; D: .
CDR3: CASSLTGGGQETQYF; DNA: TGTGCCAGCAGTTTGACAGGTGGGGGGCAAGAGACCCAGTACTTC; V: TRBV6-4; size: few; J: TRBJ2-5; D: .
CDR3: CSARDSGTGGGDQYF; DNA: TGCAGTGCTAGAGATTCTGGAACTGGCGGAGGGGATCAGTACTTC; V: TRBV20-1; size: .; J: TRBJ2-7; D: .
CDR3: CSARDMGKKHEQYF; DNA: TGCAGTGCTAGAGATATGGGGAAAAAGCACGAGCAGTACTTC; V: TRBV20-1; size: many; J: TRBJ2-7; D: .
CDR3: CARSAGEHLYEQYF; DNA: TGCGCCCGCAGCGCGGGGGAACATCTCTACGAGCAGTACTTC; V: TRBV5-1; size: many; J: TRBJ2-7; D: TRBD2
CDR3: CSARVSGLAGGEQYF; DNA: TGCAGTGCTAGAGTCTCGGGACTAGCGGGTGGGGAGCAGTACTTC; V: TRBV20-1; size: many; J: TRBJ2-7; D: TRBD2
CDR3: CASSGTRGAYIYNTEAFF; DNA: TGCGCCAGCAGCGGGACGAGGGGCGCATATATATACAACACTGAAGCTTTCTTT; V: TRBV5-1; size: many; J: TRBJ1-1; D: .
CDR3: CASSVGVMNTEAFF; DNA: TGTGCCAGCAGCGTAGGGGTAATGAACACTGAAGCTTTCTTT; V: TRBV9; size: .; J: TRBJ1-1; D: .
CDR3: CASSQPLSRGELFF; DNA: TGCGCCAGCAGCCAGCCTCTCAGTCGGGGGGAGCTGTTTTTT; V: TRBV4-1; size: many; J: TRBJ2-2; D: .
CDR3: CASSLELSTDTQYF; DNA: TGCGCCAGCAGCTTGGAGCTCTCCACAGATACGCAGTATTTT; V: TRBV5-1; size: many; J: TRBJ2-3; D: .
CDR3: CASSPRGQANLGYGYTF; DNA: TGTGCCAGCAGCCCACGCGGACAGGCCAATCTGGGTTATGGCTACACCTTC; V: TRBV6-1; size: many; J: TRBJ1-2; D: TRBD1
CDR3: CASSPGGGGTEAFF; DNA: TGTGCCAGCAGCCCGGGGGGGGGTGGCACTGAAGCTTTCTTT; V: TRBV7-3; size: .; J: TRBJ1-1; D: .
CDR3: CASSHRTSGYNEQFF; DNA: TGTGCCAGCAGCCACCGGACTAGCGGATACAATGAGCAGTTCTTC; V: TRBV5-5; size: many; J: TRBJ2-1; D: TRBD2
CDR3: CASIPRGSGGYGYTF; DNA: TGTGCCAGCATCCCCCGAGGGTCAGGAGGTTATGGCTACACCTTC; V: TRBV7-8; size: .; J: TRBJ1-2; D: .
CDR3: CASSVGQGVYGNTIYF; DNA: TGTGCCAGCAGCGTTGGACAGGGGGTTTATGGAAACACCATATATTTT; V: TRBV9; size: many; J: TRBJ1-3; D: TRBD1
CDR3: CATAPAGMGETQYF; DNA: TGTGCCACCGCCCCGGCGGGTATGGGGGAGACCCAGTACTTC; V: TRBV24-1; size: many; J: TRBJ2-5; D: .
CDR3: CASSLTFPGQGGAYEQYF; DNA: TGTGCCAGCAGTCTAACCTTCCCGGGACAGGGTGGCGCCTACGAGCAGTACTTC; V: TRBV27; size: many; J: TRBJ2-7; D: TRBD1
CDR3: CVSSIRLSVANVLTF; DNA: TGTGTCAGTAGTATAAGGCTCTCTGTGGCCAACGTCCTGACTTTC; V: TRBV19; size: .; J: TRBJ2-6; D: .
CDR3: CASSLGRTEAFF; DNA: TGTGCCAGCAGTCTAGGGAGGACTGAAGCTTTCTTT; V: TRBV7-2; size: many; J: TRBJ1-1; D: .
CDR3: CASSQRQDSPLHF; DNA: TGTGCCAGCAGCCAACGACAGGATTCACCCCTCCACTTT; V: TRBV3-1; size: many; J: TRBJ1-6; D: .
CDR3: CASMVTLNYGYTF; DNA: TGTGCCAGCATGGTGACCCTTAACTATGGCTACACCTTC; V: TRBV27; size: .; J: TRBJ1-2; D: .
CDR3: CAIRTGTYEQYF; DNA: TGTGCCATCAGGACGGGAACCTACGAGCAGTACTTC; V: TRBV10-3; size: many; J: TRBJ2-7; D: .
CDR3: CASSTGREQFF; DNA: TGTGCCAGCAGTACCGGACGGGAGCAGTTCTTC; V: TRBV28; size: few; J: TRBJ2-1; D: .
CDR3: CSARDYGGLAGGSYNEQFF; DNA: TGCAGTGCTAGAGATTATGGAGGACTAGCGGGGGGGTCCTACAATGAGCAGTTCTTC; V: TRBV20-1; size: .; J: TRBJ2-1; D: TRBD2
CDR3: CARNPGTGFNSTLHF; DNA: TGTGCCAGGAACCCCGGGACGGGGTTTAATTCAACCCTCCACTTT; V: TRBV6-1; size: .; J: TRBJ1-6; D: .
CDR3: CASRTAGTHILQTQYF; DNA: TGTGCCAGCAGAACGGCCGGGACCCACATCCTGCAGACCCAGTACTTC; V: TRBV6-2/TRBV6-3; size: few; J: TRBJ2-5; D: .
CDR3: CASSRQGRYGYTF; DNA: TGTGCCAGCAGTAGACAGGGGAGATATGGCTACACCTTC; V: TRBV28; size: medium-sized; J: TRBJ1-2; D: TRBD1
CDR3: CASSSPGRSGANVLTF; DNA: TGTGCCAGCAGTTCACCAGGGAGGTCTGGGGCCAACGTCCTGACTTTC; V: TRBV28; size: medium-sized; J: TRBJ2-6; D: .
CDR3: CASSFQGGPDSPLHF; DNA: TGTGCCAGCAGCTTTCAGGGGGGTCCTGATTCACCCCTCCACTTT; V: TRBV9; size: many; J: TRBJ1-6; D: TRBD1
CDR3: CASSLALASDTQYF; DNA: TGTGCCAGCAGCTTAGCGCTAGCTTCAGATACGCAGTATTTT; V: TRBV7-2; size: many; J: TRBJ2-3; D: .
CDR3: CAIRGQVNTEAFF; DNA: TGTGCCATCAGGGGACAGGTTAACACTGAAGCTTTCTTT; V: TRBV10-3; size: few; J: TRBJ1-1; D: TRBD1